The 10 T cell receptor beta chains reported below all come from one sample, sequenced in a study of OX40 agonist ivuxolimab in advanced cancers. Profiled with immunoSEQ multiplex PCR; TCRdb holds only in-frame clones, not every one. The sample shows approximately 47,000 clones, approximately 78% of them seen only once. The input for sequencing was CD4+ or CD8+ T cells sorted from blood, taken in a trial of the OX40 agonist ivuxolimab. The source of these receptors is an adult with an advanced solid tumor such as melanoma, head and neck, liver or kidney cancer.

The chain is built from TRBV19 and TRBJ2-7, with 9 bases that match TRBD2. The J segment lost 6 bases and the V segment lost 3 bases, leaving 6 bases of the junction unmatched. The CDR3 is made up of 14 amino acids. CDR1 is LNHDA, CDR2 SQIVND, per germline (reference sequence). CDR3 residues: CASSIWTSVGEQYF. The CDR3 region has the DNA TGTGCCAGTAGTATTTGGACTAGCGTAGGCGAGCAGTACTTC.

This chain uses TRBV11-2 with TRBJ2-7, with no clear D. CDR3 length: 14 amino acids. V was pared by 1 base and J by 1 base, with 8 bases between. CDR1 SGHAT and CDR2 FQNNGV come from the germline V gene. The CDR3 sequence: CASSLVVYSYEQYF. The CDR3 region has the DNA TGTGCCAGCAGCTTAGTTGTCTATTCCTACGAGCAGTACTTC.

The V and J genes are TRBV27 and TRBJ1-1; 10 positions agree with TRBD1. The CDR3 contains 17 residues. The V segment lost 4 bases and the J segment 1 base; nucleotides outside the gene matches: 9. The germline gives CDR1 MNHEY, CDR2 SMNVEV (reference sequence). The DNA of the CDR3 is TGTGCCAGCAGTTCATCCTCTTGGACAGGGGGGAACACTGAAGCTTTCTTT. Amino acids: CASSSSSWTGGNTEAFF.

J is TRBJ1-3 and V is TRBV19; 11 positions agree with TRBD1. Germline assignment: CDR1 LNHDA and CDR2 SQIVND (reference sequence). The CDR3 has 14 residues. V dropped 8 bases and J dropped 0; count of bases not matched to a gene: 0. The CDR3 DNA sequence: TGTGCCAGTGGACAGGGGGCCTCTGGAAACACCATATATTTT. This translates into CASGQGASGNTIYF.

Only one count was recorded for this clone. CDR3 region: CASSVGQLQETQYF. CDR3 sequence (DNA): TGTGCCAGCAGCGTGGGACAGCTTCAAGAGACCCAGTACTTC. V usage is TRBV9 and J usage is TRBJ2-5; 7 positions agree with TRBD1. The CDR3 has 14 residues. Germline assignment: CDR1 SGDLS and CDR2 YYNGEE. Germline trimming cut 2 bases from V and 2 bases from J; bases unmatched to any gene: 3.

This sequence joins TRBV5-1 and TRBJ2-1, with a possible D match to TRBD1 (5 bases). Trimming stripped 2 bases from V and 4 bases from J, with 16 bases between. The CDR3 totals 16 residues. CDR1 SGHRS and CDR2 YFSETQ come from the germline V gene. CDR3 residues: CASSLAFTTEYNEQFF. The CDR3 DNA sequence: TGCGCCAGCAGCTTAGCCTTCACGACAGAATACAATGAGCAGTTCTTC.

V is TRBV28 and J is TRBJ2-7, with unresolved D. The CDR3 loop spans 12 amino acids. Looked up from germline, CDR1 is MDHEN and CDR2 is SYDVKM. The V gene lost 10 bases and the J gene lost 3 bases, with 13 bases spanning the gap. The CDR3 reads CAIASSIYEQYF. The CDR3 nucleotides are TGTGCCATAGCCAGCTCCATCTACGAGCAGTACTTC.

This chain uses TRBV5-1 with TRBJ2-2; D could derive from TRBD1 or TRBD2 (5 bases each). Germline CDR1 is SGHRS and CDR2 is YFSETQ. Between the trimmed V and J ends, which lost 0 bases and 3 bases, there was a span of 12 bases. CDR3 length equals 16 residues. CDR3 sequence: CASSLEVGRDTGELFF. CDR3 nucleotide sequence: TGCGCCAGCAGCTTGGAGGTGGGGCGGGACACCGGGGAGCTGTTTTTT. Using reference TRBV5-1 and TRBJ2-2 for the parts outside the CDR3, the full variable domain is KAGVTQTPRYLIKTRGQQVTLSCSPISGHRSVSWYQQTPGQGLQFLFEYFSETQRNKGNFPGRFSGRQFSNSRSEMNVSTLELGDSALYLCASSLEVGRDTGELFFGEGSRLTVL.

This clone was detected many times. The CDR3 region has the DNA TGTGCCAGCAGCTTAGATTCACAGACGTGGCGGGAGCAGTACTTC. Amino acids: CASSLDSQTWREQYF. This sequence joins TRBV11-2 and TRBJ2-7, with D unclear. The CDR3 runs to 15 residues. Germline assignment: CDR1 SGHAT and CDR2 FQNNGV. Deletions cut 0 bases from V and 7 bases from J, with 16 bases between.

In this sample, this clone turned up a few times. The rearrangement links TRBV10-1 to TRBJ2-7; no reliable D call. The CDR3 is made up of 13 amino acids. Trimming left V 3 bases short and J 2 bases short, with 8 bases between. Germline-derived CDR1 and CDR2 are WNHNN and SYGVQD (reference sequence). The CDR3 DNA is TGCGCCAGCAGTGATGAGACACCCTACGAGCAGTACTTC. This encodes CASSDETPYEQYF.